This T cell receptor beta chain was identified in a study of graft-versus-host responses after intestinal transplantation. For the study at large: After anti-thymocyte globulin induction, recipients took tacrolimus and steroids for approximately 3 years. Study-level points and caveats: Patients with graft-donor T cell macrochimerism had high graft-versus-host to host-versus-graft clonal ratios in allografts.

The method was immunoSEQ multiplex PCR; TCRdb's version includes in-frame clones alone and lacks a portion of them. The data show about 7,600 clones, with roughly 80% seen just once and 10% to 13% held by the top ten. Processing of graft tissue released intraepithelial and lamina propria lymphocytes. Germline V CDR1 and CDR2: SGHTA, FQGTGA. CDR3 length: 14 amino acids. Trimming removed 5 bases at V and 1 base at J, with 11 bases between. As to this clone: The antigen is not known.

The J gene is TRBJ1-1, the V gene TRBV7-3, with D possibly matching TRBD1 (6 bases). Here the sequenced sample was ileum tissue, taken around 120 days after transplant. The source of this sequence is a human patient who received an intestinal transplant, so some T cells may come from the graft donor. This CDR3 reads CASSPGHQNTEAFF. The DNA for the CDR3 is TGTGCCAGCAGCCCGGGACACCAGAACACTGAAGCTTTCTTT.